Listed below are T cell receptor beta chains from one sample, sequenced in a study of chronic HIV infection and antiretroviral therapy. TCRdb re-derived calls from the 5' RACE reads in MiXCR, one entry per CDR3 protein. The sample holds some 46,000 distinct CDR3 sequences, 19% seen once. The specimen was peripheral blood. Receptors originate from an adult who had HIV and had not received antiretroviral therapy, or was an uninfected healthy control (not recorded which). The CDR3 runs from the conserved cysteine through the conserved F or W. The D gene is left open where the match is weak. Size values are once, few and many counts, or a class for expanded clones, and some rows have none.

TRBD1	16	TRBV7-6	few	TRBJ1-1	CASSSARDSPITEAFF	TGTGCCAGCAGCTCAGCTCGGGACAGCCCCATCACTGAAGCTTTCTTT
TRBD1	13	TRBV20-1	NA	TRBJ1-1	CSAREGGRTEAFF	TGCAGTGCTAGAGAAGGGGGCCGGACTGAAGCTTTCTTT
NA	15	TRBV7-9	few	TRBJ1-4	CASSLRGTTNEKLFF	TGTGCCAGCAGTTTAAGGGGGACAACTAATGAAAAACTGTTTTTT
NA	15	TRBV10-1	NA	TRBJ2-3	CASSEFSSSTDTQYF	TGCGCCAGCAGTGAGTTTAGCAGTAGCACAGATACGCAGTATTTT
NA	13	TRBV20-1	few	TRBJ2-3	CSAIRDTTDTQYF	TGCAGTGCTATCCGGGACACCACAGATACGCAGTATTTT
NA	14	TRBV28	few	TRBJ2-7	CASSRGSSPYEQYF	TGTGCCAGCAGCCGAGGGTCGAGCCCTTATGAGCAGTACTTC
NA	12	TRBV11-2	NA	TRBJ2-1	CASSLALPEQFF	TGTGCCAGCAGCTTAGCGCTCCCCGAGCAGTTCTTC
TRBD1	17	TRBV6-5	NA	TRBJ1-2	CASSLLGTGGAGYGYTF	TGTGCCAGCAGCTTACTCGGGACAGGGGGCGCGGGCTATGGCTACACCTTC
NA	14	TRBV28	few	TRBJ2-5	CASSLWVAQETQYF	TGTGCCAGCAGTTTATGGGTAGCTCAAGAGACCCAGTACTTC
NA	13	TRBV27	NA	TRBJ2-7	CASSPGGLDEQYF	TGTGCCAGCAGCCCAGGGGGGCTCGACGAGCAGTACTTC
NA	14	TRBV2	few	TRBJ1-6	CASRAELRNSPLHF	TGTGCCAGCAGGGCAGAGCTCCGGAATTCACCCCTCCACTTT
TRBD2	16	TRBV6-2/TRBV6-3	few	TRBJ2-3	CASSYAKREVADTQYF	TGTGCCAGCAGTTACGCGAAGCGGGAGGTTGCAGATACGCAGTATTTT
TRBD1	12	TRBV29-1	NA	TRBJ1-1	CSVRQGRSEAFF	TGCAGCGTTCGACAGGGGAGATCTGAAGCTTTCTTT
TRBD1	15	TRBV5-1	NA	TRBJ1-1	CASSTGGTGGTEAFF	TGCGCCAGCAGCACAGGGGGAACAGGGGGCACTGAAGCTTTCTTT
NA	14	TRBV20-1	NA	TRBJ1-1	CSARLARGYTEAFF	TGCAGTGCTAGATTGGCCAGAGGTTACACTGAAGCTTTCTTT
TRBD1	13	TRBV28	few	TRBJ1-2	CASQGALMGGYTF	TGTGCCAGCCAGGGGGCATTAATGGGAGGCTACACCTTC
TRBD2	20	TRBV5-5	few	TRBJ2-1	CASSLAGLAGDRTSYNEQFF	TGTGCCAGCAGCTTGGCCGGGCTAGCGGGAGATAGAACGTCCTACAATGAGCAGTTCTTC
NA	13	TRBV7-9	NA	TRBJ1-1	CASRKQKNTEAFF	TGTGCCAGCAGAAAACAGAAGAACACTGAAGCTTTCTTT
TRBD2	15	TRBV2	few	TRBJ2-3	CASSEVAGVTDTQYF	TGTGCCAGCAGTGAAGTGGCGGGAGTTACAGATACGCAGTATTTT
NA	15	TRBV20-1	NA	TRBJ2-5	CSARERGGGIETQYF	TGCAGTGCTAGGGAGCGGGGAGGGGGCATAGAGACCCAGTACTTC
NA	16	TRBV7-9	few	TRBJ1-5	CASNSRSPQSNQPQHF	TGTGCCAGCAACTCAAGGAGCCCACAGTCAAATCAGCCCCAGCATTTT
NA	13	TRBV7-9	few	TRBJ1-1	CASSYTVPTEAFF	TGTGCCAGCAGCTATACGGTCCCCACTGAAGCTTTCTTT
NA	14	TRBV27	few	TRBJ1-5	CASSLQGTGQPQHF	TGTGCCAGCAGTTTACAGGGGACGGGGCAGCCCCAGCATTTT
NA	13	TRBV5-1	few	TRBJ1-4	CASSSNREVKLFF	TGCGCCAGCAGCTCTAACAGGGAGGTAAAACTGTTTTTT
NA	15	TRBV4-2	NA	TRBJ2-1	CASSQDGGAYNEQFF	TGTGCCAGCAGCCAAGATGGGGGCGCCTACAATGAGCAGTTCTTC
NA	14	TRBV27	NA	TRBJ2-1	CASSHRWANDEQFF	TGTGCCAGCAGCCACCGATGGGCCAATGATGAGCAGTTCTTC
NA	15	TRBV29-1	NA	TRBJ2-7	CSVAARGGPLSEQYF	TGCAGCGTTGCCGCACGAGGGGGGCCCCTTAGCGAGCAGTACTTC
TRBD1	15	TRBV14	NA	TRBJ1-1	CASSQGQGLFTEAFF	TGTGCCAGCAGCCAAGGACAGGGGTTGTTCACTGAAGCTTTCTTT
TRBD1	16	TRBV24-1	NA	TRBJ2-1	CATSDLSQGDNNEQFF	TGTGCCACCAGTGATTTGTCACAGGGGGACAACAATGAGCAGTTCTTC
NA	17	TRBV2	few	TRBJ2-2	CASSDPFPEANTGELFF	TGTGCCAGCAGTGACCCTTTCCCCGAGGCGAACACCGGGGAGCTGTTTTTT
NA	11	TRBV29-1	few	TRBJ1-1	CSVEEAGQAFF	TGCAGCGTTGAAGAGGCCGGACAAGCTTTCTTT
TRBD1	14	TRBV2	NA	TRBJ1-1	CASKDRQSATEAFF	TGTGCCAGCAAGGACAGGCAGTCTGCCACTGAAGCTTTCTTT
NA	15	TRBV28	NA	TRBJ1-1	CASSNLGKTNTEAFF	TGTGCCAGCAGTAATCTGGGAAAGACGAACACTGAAGCTTTCTTT
NA	12	TRBV28	NA	TRBJ2-7	CASSFGFYEQYF	TGTGCCAGCAGTTTTGGTTTTTACGAGCAGTACTTC
NA	15	TRBV6-5	few	TRBJ1-2	CASSYSGRDYYGYTF	TGTGCCAGCAGTTACTCCGGACGGGATTACTATGGCTACACCTTC
NA	15	TRBV4-1	NA	TRBJ1-1	CASSQENSLATEAFF	TGCGCCAGCAGCCAAGAAAATAGCTTAGCGACTGAAGCTTTCTTT
NA	12	TRBV29-1	NA	TRBJ1-4	CSVGTTNEKLFF	TGCAGCGTCGGGACAACTAATGAAAAACTGTTTTTT
NA	15	TRBV6-5	few	TRBJ2-5	CASSYSTVIVETQYF	TGTGCCAGCAGTTACTCGACAGTCATCGTCGAGACCCAGTACTTC
NA	12	TRBV28	many	TRBJ1-4	CASSAPNEKLFF	TGTGCCAGCAGTGCCCCTAATGAAAAACTGTTTTTT
NA	13	TRBV5-4	many	TRBJ2-7	CASSSAPTYEQYF	TGTGCCAGCAGCTCGGCCCCGACCTACGAGCAGTACTTC
NA	14	TRBV7-8	NA	TRBJ1-5	CASSHHRVWQPQHF	TGTGCCAGCAGCCATCACAGGGTCTGGCAGCCCCAGCATTTT
TRBD1	14	TRBV28	NA	TRBJ1-2	CASSQPGQLYGYTF	TGTGCCAGCAGTCAACCGGGACAGCTCTATGGCTACACCTTC
TRBD1	14	TRBV10-3	NA	TRBJ1-4	CAIRPGQGNEKLFF	TGTGCCATTCGACCGGGACAGGGGAATGAAAAACTGTTTTTT
NA	16	TRBV20-1	few	TRBJ1-5	CSARRTEKAFDQPQHF	TGCAGTGCTAGGCGCACAGAAAAAGCTTTTGATCAGCCCCAGCATTTT
NA	14	TRBV29-1	many	TRBJ1-1	CSVTPWLSNTEAFF	TGCAGCGTAACCCCGTGGCTGTCGAACACTGAAGCTTTCTTT
NA	13	TRBV6-2/TRBV6-3	few	TRBJ1-1	CASRMDGGAEAFF	TGTGCCAGCAGGATGGACGGGGGCGCTGAAGCTTTCTTT
TRBD1	16	TRBV28	few	TRBJ1-3	CASSLSGQGSGNTIYF	TGTGCCAGCAGTTTATCGGGACAGGGGAGTGGAAACACCATATATTTT
NA	16	TRBV7-2	NA	TRBJ1-1	CASSLARSQANTEAFF	TGTGCCAGCAGCTTAGCGAGGTCGCAGGCCAACACTGAAGCTTTCTTT
NA	13	TRBV28	NA	TRBJ1-2	CASSLLGGFGYTF	TGTGCCAGCAGTTTATTAGGGGGGTTTGGCTACACCTTC
NA	14	TRBV5-1	NA	TRBJ1-1	CASSSGPQNTEAFF	TGCGCCAGCAGTTCGGGACCCCAAAACACTGAAGCTTTCTTT
NA	12	TRBV9	few	TRBJ2-7	CASSAPLGEQYF	TGTGCCAGCAGCGCCCCCCTGGGCGAGCAGTACTTC
NA	15	TRBV3-1	NA	TRBJ1-1	CASSQVGRPNTEAFF	TGTGCCAGCAGCCAAGTGGGGCGACCGAACACTGAAGCTTTCTTT